This T cell receptor beta chain was obtained from a study of lymphopenia after photon versus proton radiotherapy. Study conclusions and caveats: Relative stability marked proton patients; photon patients lost diversity and naive cells. In patients who died, overall survival fell as post-nadir TCR diversity dropped more. Oligoclonal CD8+ Temra expansion after nadir drove photon patients' diversity drop.

As concerns this clone: Its matching antigen is unknown.

Clones were sequenced by immunoSEQ multiplex PCR, and TCRdb holds only the in-frame ones, with some missing. The sample consists of approximately 58,000 clones, about 83% of them appearing once. The V gene end was trimmed by 3 bases and the J gene end by 1 base; junction bases not matched to a gene: 2. CDR1 and CDR2 from the germline V gene are PRHDT and FYEKMQ (reference sequence). The CDR3 spans 15 residues. This TCR derives from a man aged 50-60 years with gastric cancer. The chain couples TRBV13 to TRBJ2-4, with 8 nucleotides matching TRBD1. The sample in question was peripheral blood, obtained from a patient treated with photon-based radiotherapy. The CDR3 DNA follows: TGTGCCAGCAGCTTTCCAGGGGGCGCCAAAAACATTCAGTACTTC. It codes for CASSFPGGAKNIQYF.